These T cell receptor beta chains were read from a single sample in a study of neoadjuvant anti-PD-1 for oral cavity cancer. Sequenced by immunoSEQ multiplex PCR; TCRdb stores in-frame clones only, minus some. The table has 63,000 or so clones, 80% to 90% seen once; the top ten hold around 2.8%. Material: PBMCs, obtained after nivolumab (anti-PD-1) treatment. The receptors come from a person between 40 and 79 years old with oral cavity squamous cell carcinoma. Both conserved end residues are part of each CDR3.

CDR3: CASSLDRMLRTGELFF
J: TRBJ2-2
length: 16
V: TRBV5-1

CDR3: CAWSGTSGGTQYF
J: TRBJ2-3
length: 13
V: TRBV30

CDR3: CASMRDRGASSGYTF
J: TRBJ1-2
length: 15
V: TRBV2

CDR3: CASSQGSSAGIYGYTF
J: TRBJ1-2
length: 16
V: TRBV4-1

CDR3: CASSLIGLGDTQYF
J: TRBJ2-3
length: 14
V: TRBV5-1

CDR3: CASSSQMNTEAFF
J: TRBJ1-1
length: 13
V: TRBV5-8

CDR3: CASSQAYEQYF
J: TRBJ2-7
length: 11
V: TRBV14

CDR3: CASSLNAFTGELFF
J: TRBJ2-2
length: 14
V: TRBV5-1

CDR3: CASSTRDRGGYGYTF
J: TRBJ1-2
length: 15
V: TRBV19

CDR3: CASSEVGRHNEQFF
J: TRBJ2-1
length: 14
V: TRBV2

CDR3: CASSRTGGMNEQFF
J: TRBJ2-1
length: 14
V: TRBV6-1

CDR3: CASSRGQGRFTEAFF
J: TRBJ1-1
length: 15
V: TRBV7-3

CDR3: CAISESTSGSYEQFF
J: TRBJ2-1
length: 15
V: TRBV10-3

CDR3: CASSWTGGEKLFF
J: TRBJ1-4
length: 13
V: TRBV7-3

CDR3: CASSLLGAGGELFF
J: TRBJ2-2
length: 14
V: TRBV5-1

CDR3: CASSVSDYGYTF
J: TRBJ1-2
length: 12
V: TRBV9

CDR3: CASQGGNEQYF
J: TRBJ2-7
length: 11
V: TRBV6-1

CDR3: CASSFGQGAGYGYTF
J: TRBJ1-2
length: 15
V: TRBV4-1

CDR3: CASSIRGRFGNQPQHF
J: TRBJ1-5
length: 16
V: TRBV19

CDR3: CASRASPEEKLFF
J: TRBJ1-4
length: 13
V: TRBV6-5

CDR3: CASSLGGGYGYTF
J: TRBJ1-2
length: 13
V: TRBV5-6

CDR3: CASSQGGPNQPQHF
J: TRBJ1-5
length: 14
V: TRBV27

CDR3: CASRLQGAGYGYTF
J: TRBJ1-2
length: 14
V: TRBV6-1

CDR3: CASSSLAGDLFF
J: TRBJ2-1
length: 12
V: TRBV5-1

CDR3: CASSPDRRAFF
J: TRBJ1-1
length: 11
V: TRBV5-5

CDR3: CASSLGGNDNSPLHF
J: TRBJ1-6
length: 15
V: TRBV7-8

CDR3: CASSTQGILTEAFF
J: TRBJ1-1
length: 14
V: TRBV19

CDR3: CASSQGQAEAFF
J: TRBJ1-1
length: 12
V: TRBV28

CDR3: CASSQQGPSGANVLTF
J: TRBJ2-6
length: 16
V: TRBV14

CDR3: CASRIANTGELFF
J: TRBJ2-2
length: 13
V: TRBV7-2

CDR3: CAISVDRAGGYTF
J: TRBJ1-2
length: 13
V: TRBV10-3

CDR3: CASSRNTEAFF
J: TRBJ1-1
length: 11
V: TRBV10-2

CDR3: CASRFAYMNTEAFF
J: TRBJ1-1
length: 14
V: TRBV5-1

CDR3: CASSAPGGLASTDTQYF
J: TRBJ2-3
length: 17
V: TRBV9

CDR3: CASSPNPGGGSYGYTF
J: TRBJ1-2
length: 16
V: TRBV9

CDR3: CASSYGTSGISGTQYF
J: TRBJ2-3
length: 16
V: TRBV6-5

CDR3: CASSYGTDINIQYF
J: TRBJ2-4
length: 14
V: TRBV5-1

CDR3: CASSLEGAAPYGYTF
J: TRBJ1-2
length: 15
V: TRBV5-4

CDR3: CASSLTWLMNTEAFF
J: TRBJ1-1
length: 15
V: TRBV4-1

CDR3: CASSLWGQETQYF
J: TRBJ2-5
length: 13
V: TRBV7-3

CDR3: CASSPPSSGLTDTQYF
J: TRBJ2-3
length: 16
V: TRBV28

CDR3: CAWSHVEAGELFF
J: TRBJ2-2
length: 13
V: TRBV30

CDR3: CASSPSRAGAFDGYTF
J: TRBJ1-2
length: 16
V: TRBV18

CDR3: CASSLRGEGNQPQHF
J: TRBJ1-5
length: 15
V: TRBV5-1

CDR3: CASSYQGMETDTQYF
J: TRBJ2-3
length: 15
V: TRBV6-5

CDR3: CAWSVLEYNEQFF
J: TRBJ2-1
length: 13
V: TRBV30

CDR3: CASRRGGSARNNEQFF
J: TRBJ2-1
length: 16
V: TRBV28

CDR3: CSVGTTQETQYF
J: TRBJ2-5
length: 12
V: TRBV29-1

CDR3: CASSLSALQGAPDTQYF
J: TRBJ2-3
length: 17
V: TRBV7-6

CDR3: CASKETSGKTGELFF
J: TRBJ2-2
length: 15
V: TRBV7-9

CDR3: CASSPNRGTSYGYTF
J: TRBJ1-2
length: 15
V: TRBV9

CDR3: CASSPIRTNTGELFF
J: TRBJ2-2
length: 15
V: TRBV7-9

CDR3: CASSDRGGRNQPQHF
J: TRBJ1-5
length: 15
V: TRBV7-8

CDR3: CASNRQGRTEAFF
J: TRBJ1-1
length: 13
V: TRBV6-1

CDR3: CASSNLQDRVRETQYF
J: TRBJ2-5
length: 16
V: TRBV19